This T cell receptor (beta chain) stems from a study of CD8 T cells in ankylosing spondylitis. Quantitative 5'-RACE with molecular barcodes was used to make the TCR beta libraries. A single record per CDR3 protein comes from TCRdb applying MiXCR to the 5' RACE reads. Found here are a few hundred thousand distinct CDR3 sequences, approximately 20% of them singletons; the top ten hold about a sixth. This clonotype turned up a few times. The antigen is undetermined. Overall study results and limits: Certain motif variants had earlier been reported in reactive arthritis synovial fluid and blood. Matched synovial fluid from ankylosing spondylitis patients was reported to be enriched for disease-linked clones. Within ankylosing spondylitis blood, a TCR beta motif made up of several highly homologous variants appeared to be characteristic. Within peripheral blood, clones linked to disease were CD8+ and relatively rare.

The sequenced sample was blood, either unsorted or a sorted T cell fraction (not recorded which). The TCR originated in a male donor with ankylosing spondylitis.

The CDR3 DNA follows: TGTGCCAGCAGCCCAAGGGCGGGGCGCTCCTACGAGCAGTACTTC. It yields the protein CASSPRAGRSYEQYF. The V and J genes are TRBV5-5 and TRBJ2-7; TRBD2 is a possible D gene (6 bases). CDR3 length equals 15 residues. The germline gives CDR1 SGHKS, CDR2 YYEKEE (reference sequence). V gave up 4 bases and J gave up 0 bases, with 14 bases separating them.